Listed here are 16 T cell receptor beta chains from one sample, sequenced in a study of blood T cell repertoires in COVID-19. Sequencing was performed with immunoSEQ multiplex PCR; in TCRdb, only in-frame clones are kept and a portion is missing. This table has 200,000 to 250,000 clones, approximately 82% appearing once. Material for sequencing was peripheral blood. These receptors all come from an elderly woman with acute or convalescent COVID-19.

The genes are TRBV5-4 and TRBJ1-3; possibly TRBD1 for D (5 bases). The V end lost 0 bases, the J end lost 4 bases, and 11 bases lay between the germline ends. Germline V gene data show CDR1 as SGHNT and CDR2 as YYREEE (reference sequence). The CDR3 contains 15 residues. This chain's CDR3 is CASSLGQGGGNTIYF. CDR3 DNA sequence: TGTGCCAGCAGCTTGGGCCAGGGAGGAGGAAACACCATATATTTT.

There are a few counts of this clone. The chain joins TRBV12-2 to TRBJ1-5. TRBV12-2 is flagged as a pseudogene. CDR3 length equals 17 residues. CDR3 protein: CASRPRGGGSGNQPQHF. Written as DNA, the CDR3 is TGTGCAAGTCGCCCCCGGGGAGGGGGGAGTGGGAATCAGCCCCAGCATTTT.

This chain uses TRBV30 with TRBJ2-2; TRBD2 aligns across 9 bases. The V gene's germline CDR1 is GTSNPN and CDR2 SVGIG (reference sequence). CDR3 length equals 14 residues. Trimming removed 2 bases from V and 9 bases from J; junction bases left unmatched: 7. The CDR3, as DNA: TGTGCCTGGAGTACGCGGGAGGGCCCCAGGGAGCTGTTTTTT. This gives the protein CAWSTREGPRELFF.

CDR3 DNA: TGTGCCAGCAGCCCCCGGAGGGGGCAAACAGGGGCAACGATCCGTTCTCAAGAGACCCAGTACTTC. This translates into CASSPRRGQTGATIRSQETQYF. The chain carries TRBV7-7 and TRBJ2-5; a possible D gene is TRBD1 (7 bases). The CDR3 extends over 22 amino acids. Between the trimmed V and J ends, which lost 5 bases and 2 bases, there was a span of 36 bases. Germline CDR1 and CDR2: SSHAT and FNYEAQ (reference sequence).

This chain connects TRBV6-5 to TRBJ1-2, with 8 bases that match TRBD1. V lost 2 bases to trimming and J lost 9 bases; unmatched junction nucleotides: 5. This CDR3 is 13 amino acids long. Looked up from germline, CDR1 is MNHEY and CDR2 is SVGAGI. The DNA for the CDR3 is TGTGCCAGCAGTTACACTAGGACAGGGCGCTACACCTTC. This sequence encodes CASSYTRTGRYTF.

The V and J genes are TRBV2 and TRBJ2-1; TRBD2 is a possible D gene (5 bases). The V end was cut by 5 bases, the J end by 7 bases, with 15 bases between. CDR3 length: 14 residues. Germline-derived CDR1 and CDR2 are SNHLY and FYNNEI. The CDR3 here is CASSPSRSWNEQFF. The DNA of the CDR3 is TGTGCCAGCAGTCCTAGCAGATCCTGGAATGAGCAGTTCTTC. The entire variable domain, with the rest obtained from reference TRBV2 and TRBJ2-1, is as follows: EPEVTQTPSHQVTQMGQEVILRCVPISNHLYFYWYRQILGQKVEFLVSFYNNEISEKSEIFDDQFSVERPDGSNFTLKIRSTKLEDSAMYFCASSPSRSWNEQFFGPGTRLTVL.

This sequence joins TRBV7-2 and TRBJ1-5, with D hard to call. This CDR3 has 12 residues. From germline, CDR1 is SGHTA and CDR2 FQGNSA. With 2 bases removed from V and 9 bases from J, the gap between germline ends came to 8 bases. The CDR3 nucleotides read TGTGCCAGCAGCTTAACAAGAGGGCCCCAGCATTTT. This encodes CASSLTRGPQHF.

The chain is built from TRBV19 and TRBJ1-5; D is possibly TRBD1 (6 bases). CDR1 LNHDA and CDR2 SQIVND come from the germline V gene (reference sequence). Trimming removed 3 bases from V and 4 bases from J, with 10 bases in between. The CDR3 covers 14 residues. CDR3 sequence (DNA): TGTGCCAGTAGTATGGGGGGGCTGAATCAGCCCCAGCATTTT. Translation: CASSMGGLNQPQHF.

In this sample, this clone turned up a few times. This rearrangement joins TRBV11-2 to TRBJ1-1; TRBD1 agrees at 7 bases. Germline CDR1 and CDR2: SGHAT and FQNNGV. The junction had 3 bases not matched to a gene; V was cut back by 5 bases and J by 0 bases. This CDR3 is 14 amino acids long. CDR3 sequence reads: CASSNRGLNTEAFF. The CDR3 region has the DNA TGTGCCAGCAGCAACAGGGGTCTGAACACTGAAGCTTTCTTT.

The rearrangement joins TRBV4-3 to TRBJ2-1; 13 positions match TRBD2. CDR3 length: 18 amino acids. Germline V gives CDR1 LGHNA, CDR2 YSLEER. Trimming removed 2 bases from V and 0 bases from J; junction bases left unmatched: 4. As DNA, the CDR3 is TGCGCCAGCAGCCAAACCGGACTAGCGGGGGACTCCTACAATGAGCAGTTCTTC. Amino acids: CASSQTGLAGDSYNEQFF.

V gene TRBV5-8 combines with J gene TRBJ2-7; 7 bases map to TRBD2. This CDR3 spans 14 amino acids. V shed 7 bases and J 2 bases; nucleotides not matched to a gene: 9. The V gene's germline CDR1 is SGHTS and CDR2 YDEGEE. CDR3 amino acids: CASLNLGGAYEQYF. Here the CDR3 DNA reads TGTGCCAGCCTAAACTTGGGGGGGGCCTACGAGCAGTACTTC. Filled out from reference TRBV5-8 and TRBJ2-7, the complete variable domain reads EAGVTQSPTHLIKTRGQQATLRCSPISGHTSVYWYQQALGLGLQFLLWYDEGEERNRGNFPPRFSGRQFPNYSSELNVNALELEDSALYLCASLNLGGAYEQYFGPGTRLTVT.

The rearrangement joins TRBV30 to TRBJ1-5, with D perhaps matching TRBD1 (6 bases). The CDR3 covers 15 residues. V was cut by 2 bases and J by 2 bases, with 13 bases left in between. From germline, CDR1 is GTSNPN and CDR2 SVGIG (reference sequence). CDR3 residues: CAWSQGNSGNQPQHF. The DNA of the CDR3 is TGTGCCTGGAGTCAGGGGAATAGTGGCAATCAGCCCCAGCATTTT.

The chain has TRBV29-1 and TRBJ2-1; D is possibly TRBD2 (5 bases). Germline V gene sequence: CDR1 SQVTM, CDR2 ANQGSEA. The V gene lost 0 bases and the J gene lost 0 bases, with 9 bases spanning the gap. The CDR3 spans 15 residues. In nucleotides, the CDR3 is TGCAGCGTTGAAGATCGGGGATTCTCCTACAATGAGCAGTTCTTC. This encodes CSVEDRGFSYNEQFF.

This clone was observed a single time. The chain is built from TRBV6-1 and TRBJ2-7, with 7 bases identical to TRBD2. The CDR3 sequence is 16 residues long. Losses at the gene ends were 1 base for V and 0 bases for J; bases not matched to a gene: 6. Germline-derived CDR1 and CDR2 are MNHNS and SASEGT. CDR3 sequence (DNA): TGTGCCAGCAGTGAAGGAGTGGAGCGGGGCTCCTACGAGCAGTACTTC. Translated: CASSEGVERGSYEQYF.

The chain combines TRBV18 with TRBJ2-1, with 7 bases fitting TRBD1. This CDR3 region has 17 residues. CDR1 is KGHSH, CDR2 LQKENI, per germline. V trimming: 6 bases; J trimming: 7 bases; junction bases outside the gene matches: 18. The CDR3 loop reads CASSQLPGTDPLNEQFF. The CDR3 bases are TGTGCCAGCTCCCAACTTCCAGGGACAGATCCGTTGAATGAGCAGTTCTTC.

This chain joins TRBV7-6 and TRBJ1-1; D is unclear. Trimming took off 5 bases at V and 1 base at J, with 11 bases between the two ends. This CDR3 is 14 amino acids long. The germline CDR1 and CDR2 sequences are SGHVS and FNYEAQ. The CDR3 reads CASSVEGSNTEAFF. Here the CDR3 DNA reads TGTGCCAGCAGCGTGGAGGGTTCGAACACTGAAGCTTTCTTT.